A selection of T cell receptor beta chains follows, all from one sample in a study of cytomegalovirus exposure and HLA in healthy donors. Here immunoSEQ multiplex PCR was the method, and the copy in TCRdb shows in-frame clones only, minus some. The sample holds roughly 89,000 clones, 81% seen once. Sample: PBMCs. These receptors all stem from a woman in her twenties or thirties in good health and CMV-seronegative. The CDR3 runs from the conserved cysteine through the conserved F or W. A D gene is named only where the DNA matches it firmly. A row's size may be missing; if present it is once, few, many or a size class.

clone_size,d_call,j_call,v_call,cdr3_aa,cdr3_nt
.,TRBD1,TRBJ2-1,TRBV19,CASASGTGVDEQFF,TGTGCCAGTGCTTCCGGGACAGGGGTTGATGAGCAGTTCTTC
.,.,TRBJ1-6,TRBV7-6,CASALAGGNSPLHF,TGTGCCAGCGCCTTGGCGGGGGGGAATTCACCCCTCCACTTT
.,TRBD2,TRBJ2-4,TRBV28,CASSLLIAGGRAKNIQYF,TGTGCCAGCAGTTTATTAATAGCGGGAGGCCGAGCCAAAAACATTCAGTACTTC
.,.,TRBJ2-5,TRBV6-5,CASRSRDTPQETQYF,TGTGCCAGCAGGTCCCGGGACACTCCCCAAGAGACCCAGTACTTC
.,TRBD2,TRBJ2-7,TRBV7-6,CASSPLAGGQIYEQYF,TGTGCCAGCAGCCCCTTAGCGGGAGGGCAGATCTACGAGCAGTACTTC
.,.,TRBJ2-7,TRBV18,CASAPKDGGEQYF,TGTGCCAGCGCTCCGAAAGATGGCGGGGAGCAGTACTTC
once,.,TRBJ2-3,TRBV5-1,CASSLTSSGADTQYF,TGCGCCAGCAGCCTTACTTCCTCAGGCGCAGATACGCAGTATTTT
.,.,TRBJ2-7,TRBV28,CASAPLIYEQYF,TGTGCCAGCGCGCCATTGATATACGAGCAGTACTTC
.,TRBD1,TRBJ2-5,TRBV10-1,CASSGGTGRSIGTQYF,TGCGCCAGCAGTGGGGGGACAGGGCGGTCTATTGGGACCCAGTACTTC
.,TRBD1,TRBJ2-1,TRBV14,CASSPRQGDFYNEQFF,TGTGCCAGCAGCCCCCGACAGGGGGACTTCTACAATGAGCAGTTCTTC
.,TRBD2,TRBJ2-5,TRBV7-2,CASSFPWGGEVQETQYF,TGTGCCAGCAGCTTTCCTTGGGGGGGAGAAGTCCAAGAGACCCAGTACTTC
once,TRBD1,TRBJ2-7,TRBV5-8,CASSEGQAFYEQYF,TGTGCCAGCAGCGAGGGACAGGCTTTTTACGAGCAGTACTTC
.,TRBD2,TRBJ2-1,TRBV11-2,CASSKGTSGREYNEQFF,TGTGCCAGCAGCAAAGGGACTAGCGGGAGGGAATACAATGAGCAGTTCTTC
.,.,TRBJ2-3,TRBV4-1,CASSQEGSGTDTQYF,TGCGCCAGCAGCCAAGAAGGTAGCGGCACAGATACGCAGTATTTT
once,TRBD1,TRBJ2-7,TRBV9,CARAGQGVYEQYF,TGTGCCAGGGCGGGACAGGGCGTCTACGAGCAGTACTTC
.,.,TRBJ2-7,TRBV6-1,CASATVCEQYF,TGTGCCAGCGCGACAGTCTGCGAGCAGTACTTC
.,TRBD1,TRBJ2-3,TRBV5-6,CASSPPWTGGFGDTQYF,TGTGCCAGCAGCCCACCATGGACAGGGGGCTTTGGAGATACGCAGTATTTT
.,.,TRBJ2-2,TRBV7-6,CASSDYLNTGELFF,TGTGCCAGCAGCGACTACTTGAACACCGGGGAGCTGTTTTTT
.,.,TRBJ2-3,TRBV28,CASSTLTGRIDTQYF,TGTGCCAGCAGCACACTGACAGGACGGATCGATACGCAGTATTTT
.,.,TRBJ1-3,TRBV28,CASTPGGTGTGNTIYF,TGTGCCAGCACCCCCGGGGGTACGGGGACTGGAAACACCATATATTTT
.,TRBD1,TRBJ1-1,TRBV19,CASSRMTGGYSEAFF,TGTGCCAGTAGTAGAATGACAGGGGGTTATTCTGAAGCTTTCTTT
.,TRBD1,TRBJ1-1,TRBV9,CASSVMSGGSGTEAFF,TGTGCCAGCAGCGTTATGTCAGGGGGCTCAGGCACTGAAGCTTTCTTT
.,.,TRBJ2-7,TRBV9,CASSVALGYEQYF,TGTGCCAGCAGCGTAGCCCTGGGCTACGAGCAGTACTTC
.,TRBD2,TRBJ2-5,TRBV5-4,CASSSTSGLKETQYF,TGTGCCAGCAGCTCGACTAGCGGTCTCAAAGAGACCCAGTACTTC
.,.,TRBJ2-1,TRBV2,CASRGTPSSYNEQFF,TGTGCCAGCAGGGGGACTCCGAGCTCCTACAATGAGCAGTTCTTC
once,.,TRBJ2-5,TRBV5-1,CASSSGVQETQYF,TGCGCCAGCAGTTCAGGGGTCCAAGAGACCCAGTACTTC
once,.,TRBJ1-1,TRBV14,CASSSGIEAFF,TGTGCCAGCAGCTCGGGTATTGAAGCTTTCTTT
.,TRBD1,TRBJ1-5,TRBV6-6,CASSYTGGGNQPQHF,TGTGCCAGCAGTTACACAGGGGGCGGCAATCAGCCCCAGCATTTT
.,.,TRBJ2-3,TRBV5-1,CASNLRQPGTDTQYF,TGCGCCAGCAACCTAAGACAGCCTGGCACAGATACGCAGTATTTT
.,TRBD1,TRBJ1-2,TRBV2,CASSAGQGRNGYTF,TGTGCCAGCAGTGCGGGACAGGGGAGAAATGGCTACACCTTC
.,.,TRBJ2-1,TRBV27,CASSLSRRGGSYNEQFF,TGTGCCAGCAGTTTATCGCGTAGGGGGGGCTCCTACAATGAGCAGTTCTTC
.,TRBD2,TRBJ2-1,TRBV6-5,CASSLNSGLYNEQFF,TGTGCCAGCAGCTTAAATAGCGGGCTATACAATGAGCAGTTCTTC
.,.,TRBJ2-5,TRBV11-2,CASSLISGTQETQYF,TGTGCCAGCAGCCTTATTAGCGGCACCCAAGAGACCCAGTACTTC
.,.,TRBJ1-1,TRBV5-1,CASSLAGTQNTEAFF,TGCGCCAGCAGCTTAGCCGGGACACAGAACACTGAAGCTTTCTTT
.,TRBD2,TRBJ2-7,TRBV4-1,CASSQERLARSSYEQYF,TGCGCCAGCAGCCAAGAGAGACTAGCACGAAGCTCCTACGAGCAGTACTTC
.,TRBD2,TRBJ2-3,TRBV9,CASSVGSIGGSDTQYF,TGTGCCAGCAGCGTAGGATCAATTGGCGGGAGTGATACGCAGTATTTT
once,TRBD2,TRBJ2-5,TRBV12-5,CASGPPTSGRGETQYF,TGTGCTAGTGGTCCTCCGACTAGCGGGAGAGGAGAGACCCAGTACTTC
.,TRBD2,TRBJ2-7,TRBV27,CASSFRYLAGIPYEQYF,TGTGCCAGCAGTTTCCGATACCTAGCGGGAATCCCCTACGAGCAGTACTTC
.,TRBD1,TRBJ2-2,TRBV5-1,CASSTMTGAAGELFF,TGCGCCAGCAGCACCATGACAGGGGCGGCCGGGGAGCTGTTTTTT
.,.,TRBJ1-3,TRBV7-2,CASSPSWGGSSGNTIYF,TGTGCCAGCAGCCCCTCATGGGGGGGCAGCTCTGGAAACACCATATATTTT
.,.,TRBJ1-2,TRBV28,CASSLDKNYGYTF,TGTGCCAGCAGTTTGGACAAGAACTATGGCTACACCTTC
once,.,TRBJ1-5,TRBV2,CASSATRQPQHF,TGTGCCAGCAGCGCCACCCGGCAGCCCCAGCATTTT
once,TRBD1,TRBJ1-6,TRBV5-1,CASSAGQGGNSPLHF,TGCGCCAGCAGCGCTGGACAGGGGGGGAATTCACCCCTCCACTTT
.,.,TRBJ2-1,TRBV7-9,CASSSQGGANEQFF,TGTGCCAGCAGCTCACAGGGAGGGGCAAATGAGCAGTTCTTC
.,.,TRBJ1-6,TRBV5-4,CASNPIGSPLHF,TGTGCCAGCAATCCGATTGGCTCACCCCTCCACTTT
.,.,TRBJ1-1,TRBV18,CASSQKQGNTEAFF,TGTGCCAGCTCCCAAAAACAGGGGAACACTGAAGCTTTCTTT
.,.,TRBJ2-3,TRBV18,CASLPTASTDTQYF,TGTGCCAGCTTACCGACAGCTAGCACAGATACGCAGTATTTT
.,.,TRBJ1-1,TRBV27,CASSWGGTEAFF,TGTGCCAGCAGTTGGGGCGGCACTGAAGCTTTCTTT
.,.,TRBJ2-4,TRBV4-3,CASSQDSSGSAKNIQYF,TGCGCCAGCAGCCAAGATTCATCTGGCTCAGCCAAAAACATTCAGTACTTC